This T cell receptor (beta chain) was recovered during a study of blood T cell repertoires in COVID-19 (dated by TCRdb to 2018 to 2020). Study-wide context: Collaborator samples came from the United States, Italy and Spain and covered acute and convalescent phases of COVID-19. The prospective study material was composed of cDNA or gDNA derived from T cells, B-cell-depleted T cells, or PBMCs. Subjects who had been exposed to COVID-19, were actively infected with it, or had recovered from it provided the deeply sampled blood TCRbeta repertoires that made up the dataset. The repertoires were released in a freely available public database meant as a resource for research on the immune response to SARS-CoV-2. Samples came from the ongoing ImmuneRACE study (first 160 participants) plus 1,254 subjects from 6 global collaborators. A de-identified subject ID, COVID-19 status, age in years and sex were almost always included in the sample metadata. HLA class I and class II types, where available, came from metadata supplied by the sample provider rather than from assay-based typing.

In Seattle, one collaborating source enrolled patients while the infection was active and tracked those patients longitudinally over the course of disease. Each collaborating institution followed its own protocols to collect whole blood in K2EDTA tubes. Collaborator samples were shipped for TCRbeta analysis as frozen whole blood, isolated PBMCs, or DNA extracted from either sample type. The immunoSEQ Assay, a bias-controlled multiplex PCR, was used to amplify TCRbeta CDR3 regions from genomic DNA. The published analysis was carried out like this. The number of nucleated cells in each sample was estimated from the amplification of reference gene primers within the assay. To quantify the absolute abundance of each unique TCRbeta CDR3 rearrangement, sequence reads were collapsed and filtered. Productive Simpson clonality was computed per sample as the square root of Simpson's diversity index over productive rearrangements. Entries here come from immuneACCESS through TCRdb and include only in-frame sequences with V and J called. Some clones fail to appear in such tables; in the studies checked, an unresolved V gene covers under half of the shortfall, and the cause of the remainder is unknown. That table furnishes V, J and clone size, whereas the DNA furnished D and trimming. The sample table records over 150,000 clones; approximately 85% of these occur just once. The ten biggest clones cover 5.5% to 8% of the sample.

The investigation overall reported the following: Clinical and demographic metadata were provided uncurated, with the amount varying by source and participant.

Here V drops 4 bases and J drops 2 bases, and the junction holds 2 bases not matched to any gene. The CDR3 numbers 14 residues from cysteine through phenylalanine. Here the CDR3 DNA is all that survives: 42 bases in frame from base 1. CDR1 SGHRS and CDR2 YFSETQ were looked up in the germline V gene. Points on this clone: Its antigen remains unidentified. Base qualities were left out, and no much larger clone turns up one base away.

The sequence was obtained from a man older than 75 with COVID-19, enrolled during active disease. This sequence uses TRBV5-1 and TRBJ2-2; TRBD1 lines up with 7 middle nucleotides. Sequencing was done on a sample of peripheral blood. The DNA reads as follows: TGCGCCAGCAGCCGGGACAGCAACACCGGGGAGCTGTTTTTT. Translation gives CASSRDSNTGELFF.